This record covers a single T cell receptor beta chain. Antigen unknown. Mouse names are used for the genes. The observed sequence ends 1 residue before the CDR3 terminus, with the missing tail filled in from the germline J gene. CDR3 length equals 14 residues. Germline V lookup: CDR1 SGHSA, CDR2 FRNQAP. Trimming pared 1 base from V and 0 bases from J, leaving 3 bases between. The data belong to a study of tissue T cells after allogeneic stem cell transplantation. Some clones are missing from TCRdb's copy, which holds only in-frame ones; the method was immunoSEQ multiplex PCR. The top ten hold under 0.9% of the sample, which has 45,000 to 50,000 clones, roughly 75% seen once. Study findings and constraints: Within patients, tissue anatomy strongly shaped TCR repertoire composition.

Sequencing used sorted cells pooled from one or two spleens. The clonotype originates from a pool of C57BL/6 mice in good health. V gene TRBV16 combines with J gene TRBJ2-2, with D hard to call. The CDR3 protein is CASSLATNTGQLYF. The DNA read from the CDR3 is TGTGCAAGCAGCTTAGCTACAAACACCGGGCAGCTCTAC.